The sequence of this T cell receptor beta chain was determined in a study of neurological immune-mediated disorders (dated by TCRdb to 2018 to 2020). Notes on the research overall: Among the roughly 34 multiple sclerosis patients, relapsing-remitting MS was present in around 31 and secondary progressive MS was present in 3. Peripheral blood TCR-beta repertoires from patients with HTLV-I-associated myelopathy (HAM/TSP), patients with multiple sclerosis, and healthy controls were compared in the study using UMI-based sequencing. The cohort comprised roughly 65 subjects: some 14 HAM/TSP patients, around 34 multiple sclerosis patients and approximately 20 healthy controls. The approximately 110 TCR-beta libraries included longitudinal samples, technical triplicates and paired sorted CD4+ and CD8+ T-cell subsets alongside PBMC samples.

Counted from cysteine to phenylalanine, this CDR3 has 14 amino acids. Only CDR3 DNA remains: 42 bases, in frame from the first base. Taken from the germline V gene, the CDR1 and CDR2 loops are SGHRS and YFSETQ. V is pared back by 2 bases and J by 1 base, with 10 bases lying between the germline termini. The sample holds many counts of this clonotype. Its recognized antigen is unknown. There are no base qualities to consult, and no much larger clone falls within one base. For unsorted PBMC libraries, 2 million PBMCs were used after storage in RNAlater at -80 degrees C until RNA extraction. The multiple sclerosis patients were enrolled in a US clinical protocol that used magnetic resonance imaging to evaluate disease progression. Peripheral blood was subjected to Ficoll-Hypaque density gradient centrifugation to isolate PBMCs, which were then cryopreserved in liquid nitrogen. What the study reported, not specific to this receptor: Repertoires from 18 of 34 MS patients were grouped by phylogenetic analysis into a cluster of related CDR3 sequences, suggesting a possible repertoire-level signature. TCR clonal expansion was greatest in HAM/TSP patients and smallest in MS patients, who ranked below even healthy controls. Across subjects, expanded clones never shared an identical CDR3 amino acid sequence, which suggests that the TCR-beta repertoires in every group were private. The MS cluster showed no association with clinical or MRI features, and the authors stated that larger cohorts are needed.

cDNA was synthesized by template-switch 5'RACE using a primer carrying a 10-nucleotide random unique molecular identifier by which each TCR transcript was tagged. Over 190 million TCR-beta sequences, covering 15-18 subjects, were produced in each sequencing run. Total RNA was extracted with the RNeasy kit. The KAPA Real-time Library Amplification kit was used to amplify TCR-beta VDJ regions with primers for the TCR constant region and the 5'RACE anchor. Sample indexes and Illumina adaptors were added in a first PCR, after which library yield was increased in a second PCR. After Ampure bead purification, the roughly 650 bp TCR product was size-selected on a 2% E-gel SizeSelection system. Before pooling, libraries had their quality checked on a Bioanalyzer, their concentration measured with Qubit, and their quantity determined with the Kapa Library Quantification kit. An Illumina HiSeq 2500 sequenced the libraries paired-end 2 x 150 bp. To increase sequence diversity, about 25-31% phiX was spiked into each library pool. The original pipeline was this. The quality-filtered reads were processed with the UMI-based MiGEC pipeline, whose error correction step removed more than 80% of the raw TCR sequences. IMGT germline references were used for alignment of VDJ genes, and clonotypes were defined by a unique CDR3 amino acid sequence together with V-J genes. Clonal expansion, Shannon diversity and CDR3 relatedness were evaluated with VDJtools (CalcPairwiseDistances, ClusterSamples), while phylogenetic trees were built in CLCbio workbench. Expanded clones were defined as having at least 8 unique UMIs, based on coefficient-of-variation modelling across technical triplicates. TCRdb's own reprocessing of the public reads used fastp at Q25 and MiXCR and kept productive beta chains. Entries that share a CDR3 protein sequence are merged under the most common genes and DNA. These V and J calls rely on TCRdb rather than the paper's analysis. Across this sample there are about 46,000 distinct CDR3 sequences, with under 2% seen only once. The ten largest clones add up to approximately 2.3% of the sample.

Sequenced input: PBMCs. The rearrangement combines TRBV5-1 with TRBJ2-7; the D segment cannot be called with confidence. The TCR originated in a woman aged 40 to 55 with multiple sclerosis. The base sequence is TGCGCCAGCAGCTTCACAGCGCCGTCCTACGAGCAGTACTTC. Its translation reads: CASSFTAPSYEQYF. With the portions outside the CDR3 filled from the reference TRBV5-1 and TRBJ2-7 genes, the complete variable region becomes KAGVTQTPRYLIKTRGQQVTLSCSPISGHRSVSWYQQTPGQGLQFLFEYFSETQRNKGNFPGRFSGRQFSNSRSEMNVSTLELGDSALYLCASSFTAPSYEQYFGPGTRLTVT.